This T cell receptor (beta chain) was identified in a study of blood T cells in healthy people across ages. CDR3 length: 14 residues. Between the trimmed V and J ends, which lost 7 bases and 2 bases, there was a span of 12 bases. Germline V gene data show CDR1 as SNHLY and CDR2 as FYNNEI. Healthy Caucasian individuals from Russia aged roughly 6 to 100 were enrolled as donors. Study findings and constraints: Roughly linear declines in TCR beta diversity per million T cells occurred with age. A greater number of naive CD4+ cells and higher diversity distinguished long-lived donors from aged donors.

The sample holds one count of this clonotype. What it binds is not known. For the second PCR, which ran for roughly 7 to 11 cycles, a sample-barcoded 5' primer and a J-beta primer mix were used. Each of the cDNA molecules was tagged by a template-switch adaptor with 12 random nucleotides. TCRdb processed the 5' RACE reads anew with MiXCR; each CDR3 protein has one entry. The sample consists of 1.2 million to 1.5 million distinct CDR3 sequences, around 39% of them appearing once. The TCR comes from a woman under 30 in good health. Source material: blood. The gene calls are TRBV2 and TRBJ2-1, with a possible D match to TRBD1 (5 bases). The CDR3 protein is CASTASRAYNEQFF. CDR3 in DNA: TGTGCCAGCACGGCGAGCAGGGCCTACAATGAGCAGTTCTTC.